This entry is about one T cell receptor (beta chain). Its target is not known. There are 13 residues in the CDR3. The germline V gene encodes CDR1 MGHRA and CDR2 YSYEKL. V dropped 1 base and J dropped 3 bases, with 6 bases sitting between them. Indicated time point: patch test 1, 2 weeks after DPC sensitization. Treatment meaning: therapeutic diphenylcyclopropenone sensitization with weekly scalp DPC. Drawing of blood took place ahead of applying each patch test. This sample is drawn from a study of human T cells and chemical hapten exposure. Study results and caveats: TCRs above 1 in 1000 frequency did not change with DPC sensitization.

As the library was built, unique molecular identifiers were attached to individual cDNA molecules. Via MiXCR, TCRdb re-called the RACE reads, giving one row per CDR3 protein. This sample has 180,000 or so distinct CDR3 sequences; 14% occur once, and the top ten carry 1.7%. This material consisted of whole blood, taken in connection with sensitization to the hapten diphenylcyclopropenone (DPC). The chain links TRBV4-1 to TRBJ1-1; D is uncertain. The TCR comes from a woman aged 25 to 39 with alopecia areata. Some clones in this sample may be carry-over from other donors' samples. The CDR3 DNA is TGCGCCAGCAGCCAAGTCGGGGACACTGAAGCTTTCTTT. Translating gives CASSQVGDTEAFF.